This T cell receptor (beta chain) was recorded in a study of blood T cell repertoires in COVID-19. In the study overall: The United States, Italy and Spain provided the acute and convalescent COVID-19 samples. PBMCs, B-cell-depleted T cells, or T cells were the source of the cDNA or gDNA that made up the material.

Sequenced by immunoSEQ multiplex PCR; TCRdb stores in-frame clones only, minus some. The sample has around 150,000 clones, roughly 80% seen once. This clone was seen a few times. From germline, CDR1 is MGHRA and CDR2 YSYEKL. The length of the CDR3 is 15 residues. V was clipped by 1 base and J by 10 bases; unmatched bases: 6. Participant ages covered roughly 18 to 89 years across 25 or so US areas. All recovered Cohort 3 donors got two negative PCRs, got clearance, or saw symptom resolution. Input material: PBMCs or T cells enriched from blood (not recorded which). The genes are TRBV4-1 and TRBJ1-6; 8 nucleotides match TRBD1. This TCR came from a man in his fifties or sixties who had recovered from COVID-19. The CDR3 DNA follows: TGCGCCAGCAGCCAAGCACCCGGGACAGGCTCACCCCTCCACTTT. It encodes CASSQAPGTGSPLHF.